This T cell receptor beta chain was documented in a study of naive and memory T cell subsets. Findings and caveats of the study: Naive and memory subsets had different power law exponents for TCR abundance. Naive repertoires, especially CD8, held a few larger clonotypes, possibly memory cells re-expressing CD45RA.

Cells stained for CD3, CD4, CD8, CD45RA and CD27 were sorted into four subsets. This clonotype was observed a handful of times. The antigen is not known. Two oligonucleotides, mixed equimolar, formed the beta constant-region primer covering TRBC1 and TRBC2. Four rounds of PCR amplified the ligated cDNA using nested alpha and beta constant-region primers plus SP2. TCRdb reprocessed the UMI-ligation and nested PCR reads via MiXCR and lists one record per CDR3 protein. Among about 150,000 distinct CDR3 sequences, roughly 23% were seen once, and the ten largest hold 0.11%. The CDR3 runs to 13 residues. Trimming removed 5 bases from V and 2 bases from J; junction bases left unmatched: 3. Germline V gene sequence: CDR1 SGHTA, CDR2 FQGNSA.

Sequencing was done on a sample of naive CD4+ T cells from blood. This sequence joins TRBV7-2 and TRBJ2-7, with 7 positions matching TRBD1. This TCR was recovered from a human donor in good health. CDR3 coding DNA: TGTGCCAGCAGCCTGCAGGGGGCCTACGAGCAGTACTTC. Its protein product is CASSLQGAYEQYF.